The 2 T cell receptor beta chains below come from one sample, sequenced in a study of T cell repertoires in cytomegalovirus infection. Each CDR3 protein is one row after TCRdb ran MiXCR on the reads. The table lists fewer than 200,000 distinct CDR3 sequences, around 14% of them singletons. The sequencing input was PBMCs. These TCRs come from a human donor in good health (CMV status not recorded). Some clones in this sample may be carry-over from other donors' samples.

The sample holds many counts of this clonotype. The rearrangement links TRBV19 to TRBJ2-7, with D perhaps matching TRBD2 (6 bases). The germline CDR1 and CDR2 sequences are LNHDA and SQIVND (reference sequence). Trimming removed 5 bases at V and 9 bases at J, with 14 bases between. The CDR3 has 12 residues. Here the CDR3 reads CASSAAGGRQYF. The CDR3 DNA follows: TGTGCCAGTAGTGCTGCAGGAGGGCGGCAGTACTTC.

This chain uses TRBV5-8 with TRBJ2-1; TRBD2 might be the D (6 bases). The germline gives CDR1 SGHTS, CDR2 YDEGEE. V was trimmed by 3 bases and J by 9 bases, leaving 10 bases between them. The CDR3 is 12 amino acids. The CDR3: CASSWDWSEQFF. The CDR3 nucleotides read TGTGCCAGCAGCTGGGACTGGTCTGAGCAGTTCTTC.